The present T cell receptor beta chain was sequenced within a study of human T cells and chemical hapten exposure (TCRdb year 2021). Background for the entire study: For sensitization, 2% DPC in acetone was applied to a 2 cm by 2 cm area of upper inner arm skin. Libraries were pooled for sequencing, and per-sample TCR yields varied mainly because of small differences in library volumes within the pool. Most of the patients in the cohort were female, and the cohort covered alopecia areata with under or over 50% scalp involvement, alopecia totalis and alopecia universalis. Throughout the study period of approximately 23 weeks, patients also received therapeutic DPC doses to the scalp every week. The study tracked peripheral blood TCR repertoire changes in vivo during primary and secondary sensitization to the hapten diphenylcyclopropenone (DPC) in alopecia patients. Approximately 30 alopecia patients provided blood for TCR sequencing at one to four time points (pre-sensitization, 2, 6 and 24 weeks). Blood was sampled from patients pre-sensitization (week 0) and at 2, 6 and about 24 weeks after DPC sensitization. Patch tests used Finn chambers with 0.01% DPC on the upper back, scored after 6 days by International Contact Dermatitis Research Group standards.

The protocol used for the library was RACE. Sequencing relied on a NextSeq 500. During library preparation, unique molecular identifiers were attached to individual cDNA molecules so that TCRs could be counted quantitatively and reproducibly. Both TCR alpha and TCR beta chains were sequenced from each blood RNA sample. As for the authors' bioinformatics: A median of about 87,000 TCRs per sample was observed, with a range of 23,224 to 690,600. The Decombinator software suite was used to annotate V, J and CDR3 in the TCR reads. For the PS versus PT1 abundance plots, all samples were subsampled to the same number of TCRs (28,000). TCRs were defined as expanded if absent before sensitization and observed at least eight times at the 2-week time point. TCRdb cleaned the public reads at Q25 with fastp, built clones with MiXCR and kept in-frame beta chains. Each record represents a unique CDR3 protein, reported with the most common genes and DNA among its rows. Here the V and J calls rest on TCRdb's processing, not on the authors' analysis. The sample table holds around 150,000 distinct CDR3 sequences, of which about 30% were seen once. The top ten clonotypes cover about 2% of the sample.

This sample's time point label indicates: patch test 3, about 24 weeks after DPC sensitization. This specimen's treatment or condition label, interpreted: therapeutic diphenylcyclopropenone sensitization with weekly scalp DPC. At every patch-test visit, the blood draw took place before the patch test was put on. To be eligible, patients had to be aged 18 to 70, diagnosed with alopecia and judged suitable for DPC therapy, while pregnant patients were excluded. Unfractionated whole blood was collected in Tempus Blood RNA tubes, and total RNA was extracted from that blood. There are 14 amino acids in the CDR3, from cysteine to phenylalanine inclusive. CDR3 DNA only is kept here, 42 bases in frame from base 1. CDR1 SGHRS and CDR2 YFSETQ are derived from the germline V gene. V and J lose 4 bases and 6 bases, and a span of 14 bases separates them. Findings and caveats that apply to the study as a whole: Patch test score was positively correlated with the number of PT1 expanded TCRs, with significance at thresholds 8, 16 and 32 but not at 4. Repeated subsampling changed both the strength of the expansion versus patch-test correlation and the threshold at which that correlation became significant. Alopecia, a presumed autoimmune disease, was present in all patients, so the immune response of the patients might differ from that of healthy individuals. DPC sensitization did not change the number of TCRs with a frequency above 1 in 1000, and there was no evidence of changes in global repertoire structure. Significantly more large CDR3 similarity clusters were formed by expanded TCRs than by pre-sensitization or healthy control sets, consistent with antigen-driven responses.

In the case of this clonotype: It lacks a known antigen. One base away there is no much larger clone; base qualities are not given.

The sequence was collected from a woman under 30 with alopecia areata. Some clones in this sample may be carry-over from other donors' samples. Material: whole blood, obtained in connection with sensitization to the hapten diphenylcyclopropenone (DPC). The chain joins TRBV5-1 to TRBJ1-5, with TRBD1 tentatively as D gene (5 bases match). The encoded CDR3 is CASSRIQGGQPQHF. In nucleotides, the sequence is TGCGCCAGCAGCAGGATTCAGGGTGGTCAGCCCCAGCATTTT.